This entry concerns a single T cell receptor (beta chain). The data are from a study of blood T cell repertoires in COVID-19. Repertoires were generated with immunoSEQ multiplex PCR, while TCRdb's copy carries only in-frame clones and drops some. The sample records about 250,000 clones, less than 90% being singletons. Germline CDR1 and CDR2: MDHEN and SYDVKM. The V end lost 4 bases, the J end lost 1 base, and 11 bases lay between the germline ends. This CDR3 comprises 15 residues. The sequencing input was PBMCs or T cells enriched from blood (not recorded which). The chain carries TRBV28 and TRBJ1-5, with a weak D call TRBD1 (5 bases). The receptor was isolated from a woman aged 45-60 years who had recovered from COVID-19. CDR3 bases: TGTGCCAGCAGTTCCGCAGGGTCAAGCAATCAGCCCCAGCATTTT. Translation: CASSSAGSSNQPQHF.